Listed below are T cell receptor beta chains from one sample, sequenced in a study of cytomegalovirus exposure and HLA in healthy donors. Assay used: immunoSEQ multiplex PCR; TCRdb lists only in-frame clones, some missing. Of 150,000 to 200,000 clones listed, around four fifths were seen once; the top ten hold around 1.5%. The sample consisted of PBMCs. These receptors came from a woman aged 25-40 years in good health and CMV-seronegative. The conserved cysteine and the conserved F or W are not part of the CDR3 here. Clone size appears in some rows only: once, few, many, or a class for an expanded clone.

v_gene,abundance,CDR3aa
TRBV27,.,ASSLTGGQPQH
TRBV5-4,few,ASSMDRDRAYT
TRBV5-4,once,ASSVPSGGYNEQF
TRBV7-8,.,ASSDRQGASGANVLT
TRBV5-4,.,ASSVGQLSYNEQF
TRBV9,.,ASSGPDYTYGYT
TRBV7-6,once,ASSLGDQGNTIY
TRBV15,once,ATSREGSGEKLF
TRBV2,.,ASSPRGGHEKLF
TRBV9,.,ASSPTEGLSTDTQY
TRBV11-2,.,ASRSSPNQPQH
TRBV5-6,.,ASSDAGGGNTEAF
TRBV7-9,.,ASSNRDSSATNEKLF
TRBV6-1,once,ASTGSGNTIY
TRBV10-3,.,AIRTTGRNEDEQY
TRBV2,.,ASSGSLRLAGYNEQF
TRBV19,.,ASSHDIAEAF
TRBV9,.,ASSGRRTSASTDTQY
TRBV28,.,ASSLKTDKAF
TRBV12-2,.,ASRLRGEDEKLF
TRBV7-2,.,ASSDSERGRYTQY
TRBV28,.,ASSLWGQNYGYT
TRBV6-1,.,ASTPDTLVQY
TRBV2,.,ASSEGGRGRETQY
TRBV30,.,ACSYREILADTQY
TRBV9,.,ASSVTGTGGETQY